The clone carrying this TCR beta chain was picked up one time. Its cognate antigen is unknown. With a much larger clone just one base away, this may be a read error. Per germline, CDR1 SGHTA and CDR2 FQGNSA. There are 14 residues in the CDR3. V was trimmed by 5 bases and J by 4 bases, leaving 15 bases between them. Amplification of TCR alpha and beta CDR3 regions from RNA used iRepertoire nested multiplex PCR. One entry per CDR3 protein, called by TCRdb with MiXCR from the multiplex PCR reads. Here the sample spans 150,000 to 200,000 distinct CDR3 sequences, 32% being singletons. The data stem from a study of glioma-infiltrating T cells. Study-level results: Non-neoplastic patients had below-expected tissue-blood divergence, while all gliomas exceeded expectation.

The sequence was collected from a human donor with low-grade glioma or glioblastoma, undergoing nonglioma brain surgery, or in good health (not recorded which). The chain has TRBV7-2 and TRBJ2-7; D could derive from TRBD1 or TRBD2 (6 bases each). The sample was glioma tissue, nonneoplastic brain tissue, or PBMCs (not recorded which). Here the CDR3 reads CASSPERGVYEQYF. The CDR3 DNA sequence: TGTGCCAGCAGCCCCGAGAGGGGGGTGTACGAGCAGTACTTC. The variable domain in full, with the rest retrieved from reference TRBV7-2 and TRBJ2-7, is GAGVSQSPSNKVTEKGKDVELRCDPISGHTALYWYRQSLGQGLEFLIYFQGNSAPDKSGLPSDRFSAERTGGSVSTLTIQRTQQEDSAVYLCASSPERGVYEQYFGPGTRLTVT.